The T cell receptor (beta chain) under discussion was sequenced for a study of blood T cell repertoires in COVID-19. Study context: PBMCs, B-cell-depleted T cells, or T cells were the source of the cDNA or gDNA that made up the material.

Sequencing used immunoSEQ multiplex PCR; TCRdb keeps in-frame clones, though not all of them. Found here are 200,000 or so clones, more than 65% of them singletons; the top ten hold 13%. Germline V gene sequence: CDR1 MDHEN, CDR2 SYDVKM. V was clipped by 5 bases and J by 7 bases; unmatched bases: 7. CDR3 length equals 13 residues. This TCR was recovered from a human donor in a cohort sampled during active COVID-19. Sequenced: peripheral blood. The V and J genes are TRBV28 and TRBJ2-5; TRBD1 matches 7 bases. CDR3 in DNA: TGTGCCAGCAGTAAGGACAGGCCCGGGACCCAGTACTTC. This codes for CASSKDRPGTQYF.